These 10 T cell receptor beta chains came from one sample sequenced in a study of technical replicates of blood from several donors. The method was immunoSEQ multiplex PCR; TCRdb's version includes in-frame clones alone and lacks a portion of them. The sample records over 50,000 clones, more than 70% being singletons. The source material was PBMCs. These receptors came from a human donor in good health. Some clones in this sample may be carry-over from other donors' samples.

The CDR3 sequence is CASRTGGTSYEQYF. The CDR3 DNA reads as TGTGCCAGCAGGACAGGGGGCACCTCCTACGAGCAGTACTTC. This chain links TRBV6-1 with TRBJ2-7; 10 bases fit TRBD1. Germline V lookup: CDR1 MNHNS, CDR2 SASEGT. V was clipped by 6 bases and J by 0 bases; unmatched bases: 2. The CDR3 covers 14 residues.

This chain joins TRBV7-3 and TRBJ1-2; TRBD1 might be the D (5 bases). The CDR3 is 15 amino acids. V was pared by 5 bases and J by 4 bases, with 17 bases between. CDR1 and CDR2 from the germline V gene are SGHTA and FQGTGA. The CDR3, as DNA: TGTGCCAGCAGCCAAACGGGGAGGGGTCCCTATGGCTACACCTTC. As protein: CASSQTGRGPYGYTF.

The chain carries TRBV9 and TRBJ2-1, with D perhaps matching TRBD2 (6 bases). CDR1 is SGDLS and CDR2 is YYNGEE in the germline V gene. V was shortened by 0 bases and J by 5 bases, with 18 bases between the two germline ends. The CDR3 extends over 17 amino acids. This CDR3 is CASSVAPVDSGDNEQFF. The CDR3 DNA follows: TGTGCCAGCAGCGTAGCGCCGGTGGATAGCGGAGACAATGAGCAGTTCTTC.

In its sample, this clone was seen once. The junction and the germline gene differ at one end; a read error may be behind it. The rearrangement uses TRBV11-2 and TRBJ2-7; possible D gene TRBD1, 5 bases. The germline CDR1 and CDR2 sequences are SGHAT and FQNNGV. The CDR3 loop spans 11 amino acids. The CDR3 DNA reads as TGTGCCAGCAGCCCTGGGGCGGCATCGATTTTC. This codes for CASSPGAASIF.

V usage is TRBV30 and J usage is TRBJ2-7; D perhaps matches TRBD1 (5 bases). The germline V gene has CDR1 GTSNPN and CDR2 SVGIG (reference sequence). V was pared by 1 base and J by 4 bases, with 14 bases between. The CDR3 is 14 residues long. The CDR3 nucleotides read TGTGCCTGGAGTGCCTGGCAGGGCGGATACGAGCAGTACTTC. Its translation: CAWSAWQGGYEQYF. The variable domain in full, completed from reference TRBV30 and TRBJ2-7, reads SQTIHQWPATLVQPVGSPLSLECTVEGTSNPNLYWYRQAAGRGLQLLFYSVGIGQISSEVPQNLSASRPQDRQFILSSKKLLLSDSGFYLCAWSAWQGGYEQYFGPGTRLTVT.

The V gene is TRBV5-1, the J gene TRBJ2-3; D call uncertain. Trimming removed 1 base at V and 3 bases at J, with 6 bases between. Germline CDR1 and CDR2: SGHRS and YFSETQ. This CDR3 has 13 residues. The CDR3 loop reads CASSLTRTDTQYF. The CDR3 nucleotides read TGCGCCAGCAGCTTGACTCGAACAGATACGCAGTATTTT.

Note on this clone: At one boundary the junction diverges from the germline segment, which might be a read error. This chain uses TRBV19 with TRBJ2-5; TRBD2 might be the D (6 bases). The CDR3 consists of 12 residues. In germline, CDR1 is LNHDA, CDR2 SQIVND (reference sequence). The CDR3 region has the DNA TGTGCCAGTAGTATTAGGACGGGAGAGTTGCACTTC. This gives the protein CASSIRTGELHF.

This clone is large by share. The genes are TRBV5-1 and TRBJ2-7; 9 bases are shared with TRBD2. Germline lookup yields CDR1 SGHRS and CDR2 YFSETQ. CDR3 size: 14 residues. J gave up 5 bases and V 5 bases, and 8 bases lay outside the gene matches. The CDR3 region has the DNA TGCGCCAGCAGTTCAGCGGGGGGATATCACGAGCAGTACTTC. As protein: CASSSAGGYHEQYF.

DNA for the CDR3: TGTGCCAGCAGCCCGACAGGGGGCGGGTCCGGGGAGCTGTTTTTT. Translated: CASSPTGGGSGELFF. The chain links TRBV7-3 to TRBJ2-2; TRBD1 matches 10 bases. CDR3 length: 15 amino acids. J lost 6 bases, V lost 5 bases, and 6 bases had no gene match. Germline lookup yields CDR1 SGHTA and CDR2 FQGTGA.

The J gene is TRBJ2-3, the V gene TRBV4-3; D may be TRBD2 (6 bases). Germline CDR1 LGHNA, CDR2 YSLEER. The CDR3 length is 15 residues. V was cut by 0 bases and J by 2 bases, with 9 bases left in between. The CDR3 bases are TGCGCCAGCAGCCAAGATGCGGGGCCCACAGATACGCAGTATTTT. This encodes CASSQDAGPTDTQYF.